The 3 T cell receptor beta chains presented below share a single source sample, sequenced in a study of blood T cell repertoires in COVID-19 (TCRdb year 2020). Library preparation used the immunoSEQ multiplex PCR assay. TCRdb took over this immuneACCESS table, retaining in-frame rearrangements with V and J assigned. Such tables are incomplete; in checked studies, under half of the missing clones stem from an unresolved V gene, and the remainder is unexplained. Within this sample are some 70,000 clones, with 88% of them counted one time only. The biggest ten clones account for 5.5% to 7% of the sample. Sequencing was done on a sample of peripheral blood. The receptors were gathered from a woman in her 70s with acute or convalescent COVID-19.

The gene calls are TRBV7-9 and TRBJ1-2; no firm D call. The germline gives CDR1 SEHNR, CDR2 FQNEAQ (reference sequence). V was clipped by 5 bases and J by 7 bases, with 20 bases between them. The CDR3 is 15 amino acids. CDR3 sequence: CASSAGGVIASGYTF. The CDR3 bases are TGTGCCAGCAGCGCAGGCGGGGTAATAGCGAGTGGCTACACCTTC. Drawing the rest from reference TRBV7-9 and TRBJ1-2, the complete variable domain is DTGVSQNPRHKITKRGQNVTFRCDPISEHNRLYWYRQTLGQGPEFLTYFQNEAQLEKSRLLSDRFSAERPKGSFSTLEIQRTEQGDSAMYLCASSAGGVIASGYTFGSGTRLTVV.

This clone was observed once. This chain uses TRBV27 with TRBJ2-1; 11 bases align to TRBD2. Germline V gene lookup returns CDR1 MNHEY and CDR2 SMNVEV (reference sequence). The CDR3 contains 16 residues. J lost 4 bases, V lost 2 bases, and 4 bases had no gene match. The CDR3 is CASSLGTSGWYNEQFF. The CDR3, as DNA: TGTGCCAGCAGTTTAGGGACTAGCGGATGGTACAATGAGCAGTTCTTC.

The chain joins TRBV19 to TRBJ1-1, with D maybe TRBD1 (5 bases). V was trimmed by 6 bases and J by 5 bases, leaving 13 bases between them. The CDR3 sequence is 13 residues long. Germline values: CDR1 LNHDA, CDR2 SQIVND (reference sequence). Here the CDR3 reads CASSKGLVTEAFF. As DNA, the CDR3 is TGTGCCAGTAGCAAGGGGTTAGTGACTGAAGCTTTCTTT.